This T cell receptor beta chain was obtained from a study of CD8 T cells in ankylosing spondylitis. CDR1 is SGDLS, CDR2 YYNGEE, per germline. With V trimmed by 2 bases and J by 6 bases, 5 bases remained unmatched. This CDR3 contains 14 residues. Many counts were recorded for this clonotype. Its antigen is undetermined. Regarding the study as a whole: Existing reports had already noted some motif variants in reactive arthritis synovial fluid and blood. There was a TCR beta motif, made of several highly homologous variants, that appeared characteristic of ankylosing spondylitis blood. Relatively scarce in peripheral blood, disease-linked clones were CD8+.

Making the TCR beta libraries involved quantitative 5'-RACE with molecular barcodes. MiXCR, applied by TCRdb to the 5' RACE reads, yields one record per CDR3 protein. This sample carries around 13,000 distinct CDR3 sequences, over 2.5% of them seen once, and the ten largest clones take approximately 10%. The clonotype was recovered from a male donor with ankylosing spondylitis or in good health (not recorded which). J is TRBJ2-3 and V is TRBV9; 8 bases are a match to TRBD1. Specimen: blood, either unsorted or a sorted T cell fraction (not recorded which). The CDR3 here is CASSVVTGADTQYF. DNA of the CDR3: TGTGCCAGCAGCGTTGTGACAGGGGCGGATACGCAGTATTTT.